This TCR beta chain was observed in a study of cytomegalovirus exposure and HLA in healthy donors. About the research overall: An earlier analysis identified approximately 120 million unique TCR beta sequences in approximately 190 million T cells. Early released data comprised some 85 million unique TCRs from HLA-typed donors. Study results and limitations: Later findings reportedly placed an Asian-associated ancestry cluster below the 666-donor mean for N-insertions. In vitro confirmation showed three CMV-associated chains to be CMV antigen specific.

Note on this clone: Its antigen remains unknown.

A multiplex PCR was run with 60 Vbeta primers and 13 Jbeta primers. Sequencing was performed with immunoSEQ multiplex PCR; in TCRdb, only in-frame clones are kept and a portion is missing. The sample totals 150,000 or so clones; its top ten clones hold around 1.6%. Germline CDR1 MDHEN, CDR2 SYDVKM. Trimming took off 5 bases at V and 5 bases at J, with 7 bases between the two ends. The CDR3 spans 12 residues. Sequenced: PBMCs. This sequence joins TRBV28 and TRBJ1-5; a possible D gene is TRBD1 (5 bases). This clonotype was obtained from a woman aged 50 to 60 in good health and CMV-seronegative. CDR3 DNA: TGTGCCAGCAGTGCAGGGCATCAGCCCCAGCATTTT. Its protein is CASSAGHQPQHF.